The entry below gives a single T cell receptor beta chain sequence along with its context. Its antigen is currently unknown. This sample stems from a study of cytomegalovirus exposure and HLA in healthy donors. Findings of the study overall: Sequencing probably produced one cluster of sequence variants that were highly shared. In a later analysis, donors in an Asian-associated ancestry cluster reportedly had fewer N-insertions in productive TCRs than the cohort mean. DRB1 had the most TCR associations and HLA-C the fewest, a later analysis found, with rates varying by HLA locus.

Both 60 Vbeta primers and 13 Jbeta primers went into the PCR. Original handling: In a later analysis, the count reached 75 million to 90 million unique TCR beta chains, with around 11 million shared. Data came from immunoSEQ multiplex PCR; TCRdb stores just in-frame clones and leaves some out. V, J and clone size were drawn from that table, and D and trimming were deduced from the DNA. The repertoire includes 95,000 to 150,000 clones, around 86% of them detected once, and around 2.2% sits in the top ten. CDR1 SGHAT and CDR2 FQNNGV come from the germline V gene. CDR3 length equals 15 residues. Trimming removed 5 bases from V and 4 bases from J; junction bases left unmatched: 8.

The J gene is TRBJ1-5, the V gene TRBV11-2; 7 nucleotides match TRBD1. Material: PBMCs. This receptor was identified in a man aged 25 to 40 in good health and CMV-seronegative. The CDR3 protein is CASSTGQRQNQPQHF. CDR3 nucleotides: TGTGCCAGCAGCACGGGACAGCGACAAAATCAGCCCCAGCATTTT.